These T cell receptor beta chains were read from a single sample in a study of T cell repertoires in cytomegalovirus infection. TCRdb ran MiXCR on the reads and lists one entry per CDR3 protein. The sample lists about 830,000 distinct CDR3 sequences, less than 35% occurring once. Antigens of these TCRs are unknown. The specimen comprised cultured CD8+ T cells from PBMCs, sampled from culture after CMV antigen stimulation. The receptors shown here come from a human donor in good health (CMV status not recorded). Some clones in this sample may be carry-over from other donors' samples. The conserved cysteine and the conserved F or W are not part of the CDR3 here. Fields, in order: V gene, J gene, CDR3 length, CDR3 protein.

TRBV13,TRBJ2-2,10,ASRTGTGELF
TRBV7-8,TRBJ1-2,11,ASSIRANYGYT
TRBV7-6,TRBJ1-2,11,ASSISANYGYT
TRBV27,TRBJ2-1,10,ASSPSGREQF
TRBV27,TRBJ2-3,14,ASSSTSGGSMNTQY
TRBV7-6,TRBJ1-3,13,ASSPVPLSGNTIY
TRBV7-9,TRBJ1-3,12,ASSSDRGGNTIY
TRBV18,TRBJ1-4,10,ASSPEHEKLF
TRBV12-5,TRBJ1-1,15,ASGWWTGRSGATEAF
TRBV10-2,TRBJ1-2,13,ASTQGDLANYGYT
TRBV12-3/TRBV12-4,TRBJ2-2,12,ASSPTSVTGELF
TRBV7-6,TRBJ2-2,14,ASSFPAGTNTGELF
TRBV3-1,TRBJ2-1,12,ASSPAGPGNEQF
TRBV7-6,TRBJ2-6,19,ASSEVAGVPRSLAGANVLT
TRBV7-9,TRBJ1-1,12,ASSPPHNSTEAF
TRBV6-6,TRBJ2-5,13,ASSYSWGGGETQY
TRBV7-9,TRBJ1-6,9,ASRSGEPLH
TRBV27,TRBJ2-3,11,ASSLRLAGALE
TRBV27,TRBJ1-1,12,ASSLYDGPTEAF
TRBV20-1,TRBJ2-4,12,SARDWPVQNIQY
TRBV7-9,TRBJ2-1,16,ASTAREVIGGGKNEQF
TRBV4-1,TRBJ1-2,13,ASSPSPIDREGYT
TRBV4-1,TRBJ2-5,13,ASSQSKGSGETQY
TRBV12-3/TRBV12-4,TRBJ2-7,11,ANSFESSYEQY
TRBV7-2,TRBJ1-3,13,ASSSDYISGNTIY
TRBV19,TRBJ2-1,13,ASNGGSPSYNEQF
TRBV19,TRBJ2-1,10,ASRGGRPEQF
TRBV5-4,TRBJ2-1,10,ASRGTENEQF
TRBV12-3/TRBV12-4,TRBJ2-5,12,ASTDGLIQETQY
TRBV5-5,TRBJ2-5,13,ASSLGQAWGETQY
TRBV7-8,TRBJ1-2,14,ASSYSRVNLRNGYT
TRBV9,TRBJ1-6,13,ASSTWGDPNSPLH
TRBV7-2,TRBJ2-3,16,ASSLRLAGGPGTDTQY
TRBV6-2/TRBV6-3,TRBJ1-1,11,ASTYGRNTEAF
TRBV7-6,TRBJ2-3,16,ASGDSPSADSIADTQY
TRBV7-4,TRBJ1-3,12,ASSSRWGGNTIY
TRBV6-8,TRBJ2-2,15,ASSWAIGQGITGELF
TRBV7-9,TRBJ1-2,13,ASSLAGQGGYGYT
TRBV27,TRBJ2-3,13,ASSSGLRDTDTQY
TRBV9,TRBJ2-1,14,ASSVTTGEYNDEQF
TRBV7-2,TRBJ2-1,13,ASSLRWGRYNEQF
TRBV19,TRBJ1-1,13,ASSIETGLNTEAF